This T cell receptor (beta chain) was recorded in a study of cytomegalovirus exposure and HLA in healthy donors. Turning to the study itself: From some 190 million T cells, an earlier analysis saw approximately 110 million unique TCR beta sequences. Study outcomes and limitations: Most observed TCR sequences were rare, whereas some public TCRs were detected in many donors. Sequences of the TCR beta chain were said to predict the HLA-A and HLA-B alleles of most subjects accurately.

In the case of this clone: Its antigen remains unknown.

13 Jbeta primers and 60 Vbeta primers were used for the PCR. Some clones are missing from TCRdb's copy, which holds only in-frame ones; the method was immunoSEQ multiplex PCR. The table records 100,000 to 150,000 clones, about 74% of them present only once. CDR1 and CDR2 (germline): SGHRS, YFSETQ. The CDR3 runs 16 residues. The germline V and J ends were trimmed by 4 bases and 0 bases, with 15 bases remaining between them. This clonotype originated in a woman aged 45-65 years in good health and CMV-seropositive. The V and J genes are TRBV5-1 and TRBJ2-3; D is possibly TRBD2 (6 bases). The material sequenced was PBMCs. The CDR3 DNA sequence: TGCGCCAGCAGCCCGGGGACTCTTATAAGCACAGATACGCAGTATTTT. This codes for CASSPGTLISTDTQYF.